This passage covers 21 T cell receptor beta chains from one sample sequenced in a study of blood T cell repertoires in COVID-19. Clones were sequenced by immunoSEQ multiplex PCR, and TCRdb holds only the in-frame ones, with some missing. The table has 150,000 to 200,000 clones, approximately 79% seen once; the top ten hold approximately 15%. The specimen was peripheral blood. These receptor sequences come from a man aged 60 to 69 with active or convalescent COVID-19.

V and J are TRBV19 and TRBJ2-7, with 8 nucleotides matching TRBD2. The V gene end was trimmed by 10 bases and the J gene end by 3 bases; junction bases not matched to a gene: 8. Germline V gene lookup returns CDR1 LNHDA and CDR2 SQIVND (reference sequence). This CDR3 has 13 amino acids. The CDR3 sequence: CATSSGSGYEQYF. The CDR3, as DNA: TGTGCCACTTCTAGCGGGTCTGGCTACGAGCAGTACTTC.

This clone appeared a few times. The J gene is TRBJ1-2, the V gene TRBV28; 7 bases are a match to TRBD1. The CDR3 contains 17 residues. V trimming: 2 bases; J trimming: 4 bases; junction bases outside the gene matches: 13. The V gene's germline CDR1 is MDHEN and CDR2 SYDVKM. CDR3 protein: CASSLDLSGGRIYGYTF. The CDR3, as DNA: TGTGCCAGCAGTTTAGACTTGTCAGGGGGTCGAATCTATGGCTACACCTTC.

The V and J genes are TRBV7-6 and TRBJ2-3; D is undetermined. Deletions cut 1 base from V and 0 bases from J, with 14 bases between. CDR1 is SGHVS, CDR2 FNYEAQ, per germline. There are 17 residues in the CDR3. In DNA, the CDR3 is TGTGCCAGCAGCTTAGGGCTGGCTAGACCCAGCACAGATACGCAGTATTTT. Translated, it gives CASSLGLARPSTDTQYF.

The chain employs TRBV2 and TRBJ1-1; D ambiguous. CDR3 length: 11 amino acids. V was shortened by 6 bases and J by 2 bases, with 4 bases between the two germline ends. Germline lookup yields CDR1 SNHLY and CDR2 FYNNEI. CDR3 amino acids: CASRYNTEAFF. CDR3 DNA: TGTGCCAGCAGGTATAACACTGAAGCTTTCTTT.

This clone has more than one count but fewer than ten. This sequence joins TRBV27 and TRBJ2-7, with TRBD1 as a possible D gene (6 bases). Trimming took 8 bases from V and 3 from J, leaving 20 bases between them. Germline V lookup: CDR1 MNHEY, CDR2 SMNVEV (reference sequence). The CDR3 length is 15 residues. This chain's CDR3 is CASRSNQGHYYEQYF. The CDR3 DNA is TGTGCCAGCCGTTCGAACCAGGGACATTACTACGAGCAGTACTTC.

The chain joins TRBV11-2 to TRBJ1-4; the D gene is possibly TRBD1 (5 bases). Per germline, CDR1 SGHAT and CDR2 FQNNGV. V lost 3 bases to trimming and J lost 8 bases, with 16 bases between them. There are 15 residues in the CDR3. The CDR3 bases are TGTGCCAGCAGCTTCGATGGACACTCAGGAGAAAAACTGTTTTTT. Translation: CASSFDGHSGEKLFF.

V gene TRBV5-1 combines with J gene TRBJ1-2; the D gene is possibly TRBD1 (5 bases). Germline loops: CDR1 SGHRS, CDR2 YFSETQ. The CDR3 covers 11 residues. Trimming took off 6 bases at V and 4 bases at J, with 7 bases between the two ends. The CDR3 spells CASTGGYGYTF. The CDR3 bases are TGCGCCAGCACGGGGGGCTATGGCTACACCTTC.

The V gene is TRBV21-1, the J gene TRBJ1-2; the DNA was not used to check the table's D call, TRBD1. TRBV21-1 is listed as a pseudogene. The CDR3 loop spans 14 amino acids. CDR3 nucleotides: TGTGCCAGCAGCATCCCCCCAGGGATCTATGGCTACACCTTC. It codes for CASSIPPGIYGYTF.

This chain connects TRBV30 to TRBJ1-1; perhaps TRBD1 as D (6 bases). The CDR3 sequence is 12 residues long. CDR1 and CDR2 (germline): GTSNPN, SVGIG (reference sequence). Trimming cost V 0 bases and J 5 bases, with 7 bases left between them. The CDR3 DNA sequence: TGTGCCTGGAGTGTTCAGGGGACTGAAGCTTTCTTT. Protein: CAWSVQGTEAFF.

The chain employs TRBV5-1 and TRBJ1-5, with D possibly being TRBD1 (5 bases). Looked up from germline, CDR1 is SGHRS and CDR2 is YFSETQ. V lost 4 bases and J lost 7, with 15 bases in between. The CDR3 runs 14 residues. This CDR3 is CASSTNLGGQPQHF. DNA of the CDR3: TGCGCCAGCAGCACGAACTTGGGGGGACAGCCCCAGCATTTT.

The chain employs TRBV7-2 and TRBJ2-3, with 8 bases lining up with TRBD2. The CDR3 runs 15 residues. The junction had 7 bases not matched to a gene; V was cut back by 5 bases and J by 3 bases. Germline V CDR1 and CDR2: SGHTA, FQGNSA. The CDR3 sequence: CASSLREGMTDTQYF. Here the CDR3 DNA reads TGTGCCAGCAGCCTACGGGAGGGGATGACAGATACGCAGTATTTT.

The chain employs TRBV7-2 and TRBJ2-7, with 12 bases aligning to TRBD2. V lost 5 bases, J lost 6 bases, and 11 bases stayed unmatched. The CDR3 is 16 residues long. Looked up from germline, CDR1 is SGHTA and CDR2 is FQGNSA. The CDR3 loop is CASSPNPLAGGGEQYF. For the CDR3, the DNA is TGTGCCAGCAGCCCAAATCCCCTAGCGGGAGGGGGCGAGCAGTACTTC.

CDR3 sequence: CASSLNKGTNSPLHF. CDR3 DNA sequence: TGTGCCAGCAGCTTAAATAAGGGGACAAATTCACCCCTCCACTTT. The J gene is TRBJ1-6, the V gene TRBV7-3, with a tentative D call TRBD1 (6 bases). CDR1 is SGHTA, CDR2 FQGTGA, per germline. The CDR3 is made up of 15 amino acids. V lost 1 base and J lost 7, with 11 bases in between.

This chain links TRBV9 with TRBJ2-7; 7 nucleotides line up with TRBD1. The CDR3 contains 13 residues. Germline CDR1 is SGDLS and CDR2 is YYNGEE. Unmatched junction bases numbered 12, after V lost 2 bases and J lost 13 bases. CDR3: CASSVLGTGETYF. CDR3 nucleotides: TGTGCCAGCAGCGTCCTAGGAACAGGGGAGACTTACTTC.

This CDR3 is CASSRTPGDEQFF. CDR3 bases: TGCGCCAGCAGCCGCACCCCGGGAGATGAGCAGTTCTTC. The chain joins TRBV4-3 to TRBJ2-1; tentatively, D is TRBD2 (6 bases). The CDR3 is 13 amino acids. Germline-derived CDR1 and CDR2 are LGHNA and YSLEER. The V end lost 4 bases, the J end lost 8 bases, and 12 bases lay between the germline ends.

This clone was detected a few times. V and J are TRBV6-6 and TRBJ2-1; 9 nucleotides match TRBD2. The junction had 9 bases not matched to a gene; V was cut back by 2 bases and J by 7 bases. The CDR3 totals 16 residues. The V gene's germline CDR1 is MNHNY and CDR2 SVGAGI (reference sequence). In DNA form, the CDR3 reads TGTGCCAGCAGTTACCCGACTAGCGGAGCTGGGAATGAGCAGTTCTTC. This sequence encodes CASSYPTSGAGNEQFF.

This clone was observed once. The V call is TRBV7-2, the J call TRBJ2-7, with a weak D call TRBD2 (6 bases). The CDR3 sequence is 13 residues long. CDR1 and CDR2 from the germline V gene are SGHTA and FQGNSA. Trimming took 5 bases from V and 2 from J, leaving 10 bases between them. The CDR3 DNA is TGTGCCAGCAGCCGGGGACTTACCTACGAGCAGTACTTC. Translating it yields CASSRGLTYEQYF.

The rearrangement uses TRBV5-6 and TRBJ2-2; unclear D gene. The V end was cut by 1 base, the J end by 5 bases, with 9 bases between. In germline, CDR1 is SGHDT, CDR2 YYEEEE. The length of the CDR3 is 14 residues. The CDR3 spells CASSLNGLTGELFF. CDR3 nucleotide sequence: TGTGCCAGCAGCTTGAACGGGTTGACCGGGGAGCTGTTTTTT.

The rearrangement joins TRBV7-3 to TRBJ2-1; D may be TRBD1 (5 bases). V lost 5 bases and J lost 5, with 10 bases in between. This CDR3 is built from 13 residues. Germline-derived CDR1 and CDR2 are SGHTA and FQGTGA. The chain's CDR3 is CASSRQGNNEQFF. The CDR3 DNA is TGTGCCAGCAGCCGGCAGGGTAACAATGAGCAGTTCTTC.

The chain links TRBV4-3 to TRBJ2-1; 8 positions agree with TRBD2. The CDR3 consists of 15 residues. Germline CDR1 and CDR2: LGHNA and YSLEER. The junction had 3 bases not matched to a gene; V was cut back by 1 base and J by 4 bases. Written as DNA, the CDR3 is TGCGCCAGCAGCCAAGGGGTAGCGGGGTACAATGAGCAGTTCTTC. Translated: CASSQGVAGYNEQFF.

The genes are TRBV6-2 or TRBV6-3 and TRBJ2-7; possible D gene TRBD2, 6 bases. Trimming removed 5 bases at V and 5 bases at J, with 16 bases between. Germline loops: CDR1 MNHEY, CDR2 SVGEGT. This CDR3 spans 14 amino acids. In nucleotides, the CDR3 is TGTGCCAGCAGTCAACTCGTACCGGGAGACGAGCAGTACTTC. Encoded protein: CASSQLVPGDEQYF.